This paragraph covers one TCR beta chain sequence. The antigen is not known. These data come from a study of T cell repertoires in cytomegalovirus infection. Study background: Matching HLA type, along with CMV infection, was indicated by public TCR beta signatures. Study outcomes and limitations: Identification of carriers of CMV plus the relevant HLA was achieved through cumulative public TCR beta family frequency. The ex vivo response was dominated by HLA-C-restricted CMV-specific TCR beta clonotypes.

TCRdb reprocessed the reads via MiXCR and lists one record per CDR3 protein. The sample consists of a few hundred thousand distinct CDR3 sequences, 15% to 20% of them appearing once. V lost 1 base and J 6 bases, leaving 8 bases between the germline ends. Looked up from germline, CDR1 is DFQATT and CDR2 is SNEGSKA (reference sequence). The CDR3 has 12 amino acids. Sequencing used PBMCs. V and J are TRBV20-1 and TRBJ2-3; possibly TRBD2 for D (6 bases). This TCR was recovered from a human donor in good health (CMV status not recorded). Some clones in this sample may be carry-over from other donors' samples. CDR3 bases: TGCAGTGCTAGAGTTGGAGGGGATACGCAGTATTTT. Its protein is CSARVGGDTQYF.